This is a list of T cell receptor beta chains from one sample in a study of OX40 agonist ivuxolimab in advanced cancers. Assay used: immunoSEQ multiplex PCR; TCRdb lists only in-frame clones, some missing. The profile covers some 64,000 clones, with 80% to 95% appearing a single time and roughly 0.6% taken by the ten largest. The sample in question was CD4+ or CD8+ T cells sorted from blood, obtained in a trial of the OX40 agonist ivuxolimab. These receptors were obtained from an adult with an advanced solid tumor such as melanoma, head and neck, liver or kidney cancer. Both conserved end residues are part of each CDR3. Fields, in order: clone size, CDR3 length, D gene, J gene, V gene, CDR3 DNA, CDR3 protein. The D gene is left open where the match is weak. Size tells how often a clone was seen (once, few, many) or the class of an expanded clone, and some rows leave it out.

size: -
length: 11
D: -
J: TRBJ1-2
V: TRBV14
DNA: TGTGCCAGCAGCCAAGAGGGCCCTAACCACTTC
CDR3: CASSQEGPNHF

size: -
length: 16
D: -
J: TRBJ2-2
V: TRBV9
DNA: TGTGCCAGCAGCTCTGTGGCGGGGGCAATCGCCGGGGAGCTGTTTTTT
CDR3: CASSSVAGAIAGELFF

size: -
length: 14
D: TRBD1
J: TRBJ2-7
V: TRBV11-3
DNA: TGTGCCAGCAGCTTTGACAGGGGGCAACGCGAGCAGTACTTC
CDR3: CASSFDRGQREQYF

size: few
length: 16
D: TRBD2
J: TRBJ2-1
V: TRBV5-4
DNA: TGTGCCAGCAGCTTGGCGGGCGGGAGCTCCTACAATGAGCAGTTCTTC
CDR3: CASSLAGGSSYNEQFF

size: -
length: 14
D: -
J: TRBJ1-5
V: TRBV19
DNA: TGTGCCAGTAATCGGGCCCCGGGCAATCAGCCCCAGCATTTT
CDR3: CASNRAPGNQPQHF

size: -
length: 11
D: -
J: TRBJ1-2
V: TRBV6-5
DNA: TGTGCCAGCAGTTCTAACTATGGCTACACCTTC
CDR3: CASSSNYGYTF

size: -
length: 16
D: -
J: TRBJ2-1
V: TRBV11-2
DNA: TGTGCCAGCAGCCTAGTGGGCTTGGGTCCGCACAATGAGCAGTTCTTC
CDR3: CASSLVGLGPHNEQFF

size: -
length: 13
D: -
J: TRBJ2-2
V: TRBV4-2
DNA: TGTGCCAGCAGGACAGCGAACACCGGGGAGCTGTTTTTT
CDR3: CASRTANTGELFF

size: -
length: 14
D: -
J: TRBJ1-5
V: TRBV27
DNA: TGTGCCAGCAGTTTAGCGCAGGGCGGGCAGCCCCAGCATTTT
CDR3: CASSLAQGGQPQHF

size: -
length: 13
D: -
J: TRBJ2-5
V: TRBV4-2
DNA: TGTGCCAGCAGCTTGGCTGGCTGGCAGACCCAGTACTTC
CDR3: CASSLAGWQTQYF

size: -
length: 14
D: -
J: TRBJ2-7
V: TRBV5-1
DNA: TGCGCCAGCAGCTTTTCCGGGAACTCCTACGAGCAGTACTTC
CDR3: CASSFSGNSYEQYF

size: -
length: 14
D: -
J: TRBJ2-7
V: TRBV2
DNA: TGTGCCAGCAGCCGGGACGGCTACTCCTACGAGCAGTACTTC
CDR3: CASSRDGYSYEQYF

size: -
length: 15
D: -
J: TRBJ1-5
V: TRBV6-1
DNA: TGTGCCAGCAGTTTCGCCGTCGACGGTAATCAGCCCCAGCATTTT
CDR3: CASSFAVDGNQPQHF

size: -
length: 12
D: -
J: TRBJ2-3
V: TRBV2
DNA: TGTGCCAGCAGTGAATTCTTGGATACGCAGTATTTT
CDR3: CASSEFLDTQYF

size: -
length: 14
D: -
J: TRBJ2-7
V: TRBV18
DNA: TGTGCCAGCTCACCATCGAGAGTGCTCCACGAGCAGTACTTC
CDR3: CASSPSRVLHEQYF

size: -
length: 13
D: -
J: TRBJ1-5
V: TRBV30
DNA: TGTGCCTGGAGTGTACTTACGACTCAGCCCCAGCATTTT
CDR3: CAWSVLTTQPQHF

size: -
length: 18
D: TRBD2
J: TRBJ2-3
V: TRBV5-4
DNA: TGTGCCAGCAGCCTTGGGGAAAAAGCGGGGATTAGCACAGATACGCAGTATTTT
CDR3: CASSLGEKAGISTDTQYF